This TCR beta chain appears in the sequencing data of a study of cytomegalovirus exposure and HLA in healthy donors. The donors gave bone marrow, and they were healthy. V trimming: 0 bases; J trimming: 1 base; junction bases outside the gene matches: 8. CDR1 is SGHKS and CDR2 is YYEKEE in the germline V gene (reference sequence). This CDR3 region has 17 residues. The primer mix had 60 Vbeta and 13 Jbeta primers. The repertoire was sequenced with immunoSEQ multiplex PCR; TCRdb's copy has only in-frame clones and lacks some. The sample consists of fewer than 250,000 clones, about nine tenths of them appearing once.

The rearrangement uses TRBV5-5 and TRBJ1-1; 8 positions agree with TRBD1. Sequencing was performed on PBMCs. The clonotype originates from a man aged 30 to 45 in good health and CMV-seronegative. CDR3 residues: CASSLDGTGGPNTEAFF. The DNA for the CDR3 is TGTGCCAGCAGCTTGGATGGGACAGGAGGACCGAACACTGAAGCTTTCTTT.